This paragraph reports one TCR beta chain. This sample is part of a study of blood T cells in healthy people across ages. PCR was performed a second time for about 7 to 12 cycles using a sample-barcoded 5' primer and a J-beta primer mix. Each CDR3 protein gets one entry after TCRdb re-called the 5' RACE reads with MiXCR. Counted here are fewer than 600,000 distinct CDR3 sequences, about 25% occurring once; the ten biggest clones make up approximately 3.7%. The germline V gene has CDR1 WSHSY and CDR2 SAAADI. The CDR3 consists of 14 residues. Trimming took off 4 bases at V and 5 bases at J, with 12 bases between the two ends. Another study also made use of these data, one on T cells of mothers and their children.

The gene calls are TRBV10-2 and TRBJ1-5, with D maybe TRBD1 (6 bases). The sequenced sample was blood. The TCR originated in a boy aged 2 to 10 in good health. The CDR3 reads CASSGTAEDQPQHF. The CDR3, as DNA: TGCGCCAGCAGTGGGACAGCTGAGGATCAGCCCCAGCATTTT.